Each of the 15 T cell receptor beta chains below was sequenced from the same sample in a study of T cells in Graves' hyperthyroidism and ophthalmopathy. Researchers took RNA transcripts and amplified the TCR beta CDR3 regions from them. First-round RT-PCR with HTBI primers amplified the TCR CDR3 region. One entry per CDR3 protein, called by TCRdb with MiXCR from the multiplex PCR reads. The profile shows some 550,000 distinct CDR3 sequences, 20% of them singletons. The material sequenced was blood. The receptors stem from a young man with Graves' hyperthyroidism.

This clonotype was seen at least ten times. This chain connects TRBV11-2 to TRBJ2-5; 8 positions match TRBD2. The CDR3 runs to 16 residues. The V segment lost 2 bases and the J segment 0 bases; nucleotides outside the gene matches: 5. CDR1 and CDR2 from the germline V gene are SGHAT and FQNNGV. As DNA, the CDR3 is TGTGCCAGCAGCTTACGGCTAGCGGGTCACCAAGAGACCCAGTACTTC. Translation gives CASSLRLAGHQETQYF. The variable domain in full, with the rest retrieved from reference TRBV11-2 and TRBJ2-5, is EAGVAQSPRYKIIEKRQSVAFWCNPISGHATLYWYQQILGQGPKLLIQFQNNGVVDDSQLPKDRFSAERLKGVDSTLKIQPAKLEDSAVYLCASSLRLAGHQETQYFGPGTRLLVL.

This chain links TRBV28 with TRBJ1-1, with 7 bases aligning to TRBD1. V lost 6 bases and J lost 7; bases outside the gene matches: 8. The CDR3 has 13 residues. Germline V gene lookup returns CDR1 MDHEN and CDR2 SYDVKM. The CDR3 loop reads CASSQIYRGEAFF. In nucleotides, the CDR3 is TGTGCCAGCAGCCAAATCTACAGGGGTGAAGCTTTCTTT.

This chain connects TRBV30 to TRBJ1-1, with a tentative D call TRBD1 (5 bases). This CDR3 is built from 13 residues. The germline V and J ends were trimmed by 1 base and 3 bases, with 9 bases remaining between them. CDR1 GTSNPN and CDR2 SVGIG come from the germline V gene (reference sequence). CDR3 residues: CAWSGQYDTEAFF. For the CDR3, the DNA is TGTGCCTGGAGTGGACAGTATGACACTGAAGCTTTCTTT.

This clonotype was seen repeatedly, ten times or more. The chain links TRBV20-1 to TRBJ2-7, with a possible D match to TRBD1 (5 bases). CDR3 length: 12 amino acids. Trimming pared 5 bases from V and 1 base from J, leaving 9 bases between. The germline V gene has CDR1 DFQATT and CDR2 SNEGSKA (reference sequence). CDR3 region: CSAASGSYEQYF. CDR3 in DNA: TGCAGTGCTGCCTCAGGGTCCTACGAGCAGTACTTC.

This clonotype was detected many times. The rearrangement links TRBV27 to TRBJ1-1; D remains ambiguous. Trimming stripped 2 bases from V and 11 bases from J, with 15 bases between. Germline-derived CDR1 and CDR2 are MNHEY and SMNVEV (reference sequence). This CDR3 region has 13 residues. The DNA of the CDR3 is TGTGCCAGCAGTTTAACGGCCTGGACTAGGGCTTTCTTT. Its translation is CASSLTAWTRAFF.

The V call is TRBV3-1, the J call TRBJ1-1; no clear D. The germline V gene encodes CDR1 LGHDT and CDR2 YNNKEL (reference sequence). This CDR3 has 17 amino acids. Trimming removed 0 bases at V and 1 base at J, with 15 bases between. This chain's CDR3 is CASSQDLPTATNTEAFF. The DNA for the CDR3 is TGTGCCAGCAGCCAAGATCTTCCTACAGCAACGAACACTGAAGCTTTCTTT.

This clonotype was counted many times. The chain has TRBV27 and TRBJ2-7; 10 positions match TRBD1. CDR1 and CDR2 from the germline V gene are MNHEY and SMNVEV (reference sequence). Losses at the gene ends were 3 bases for V and 2 bases for J; bases not matched to a gene: 4. CDR3 length: 15 residues. The CDR3 spells CASSFSGTGAYEQYF. The CDR3 bases are TGTGCCAGCAGTTTCTCCGGGACAGGGGCCTACGAGCAGTACTTC.

This clonotype was found many times. The J gene is TRBJ1-2, the V gene TRBV2; the match to TRBD1 covers 9 bases. The J segment lost 2 bases and the V segment lost 7 bases, leaving 8 bases of the junction unmatched. This CDR3 has 15 residues. Germline V lookup: CDR1 SNHLY, CDR2 FYNNEI. This CDR3 is CASTRDRVGNYGYTF. Here the CDR3 DNA reads TGTGCCAGCACACGGGACAGGGTAGGAAACTATGGCTACACCTTC.

There are many counts of this clonotype. V and J are TRBV13 and TRBJ2-5; D uncertain. Germline values: CDR1 PRHDT, CDR2 FYEKMQ (reference sequence). The CDR3 totals 15 residues. Trimming left V 6 bases short and J 1 base short, with 15 bases between. The CDR3 protein is CASRDTGRLQETQYF. The CDR3 DNA follows: TGTGCCAGCAGGGATACCGGCCGCCTCCAAGAGACCCAGTACTTC.

This clonotype was recorded at least ten times. V gene TRBV7-9 combines with J gene TRBJ1-5; D is perhaps TRBD1 (5 bases). Germline CDR1 SEHNR, CDR2 FQNEAQ (reference sequence). There are 14 residues in the CDR3. Trimming shortened V by 3 bases and J by 1 base, and 7 bases separated the two germline ends. The CDR3, as DNA: TGTGCCAGCAGCTTTCCAGGGAGCAATCAGCCCCAGCATTTT. As protein: CASSFPGSNQPQHF.

V usage is TRBV6-5 and J usage is TRBJ2-2, with 8 positions matching TRBD1. The CDR3 is 16 residues long. The germline V gene encodes CDR1 MNHEY and CDR2 SVGAGI. After removal of 0 bases from V and 2 bases from J, the junction contained 2 bases not matched to a gene. CDR3 DNA sequence: TGTGCCAGCAGTTACTCGGACAGGGTAAACACCGGGGAGCTGTTTTTT. Residues: CASSYSDRVNTGELFF.

Turning to this clonotype: This may be a read error, as it is one base from a much larger clone. The rearrangement links TRBV27 to TRBJ1-2; D gene ambiguous. CDR3 size: 15 residues. The ends were cut back, 5 bases at V and 5 bases at J, with 18 bases in the middle. Germline CDR1 reads MNHEY; CDR2 reads SMNVEV (reference sequence). The chain's CDR3 is CASSLRVYMGYGYTF. The DNA for the CDR3 is TGTGCCAGCAGTCTCCGGGTTTATATGGGATATGGCTACACCTTC.

This clonotype was counted between two and nine times. The V gene is TRBV11-3, the J gene TRBJ1-2; D is unresolved. Trimming pared 5 bases from V and 2 bases from J, leaving 27 bases between. There are 19 residues in the CDR3. Germline V gene sequence: CDR1 SGHNT, CDR2 YENEEA. CDR3 DNA: TGTGCCAGCAGCCAACTTGCCCCACTGGGAGGGATTAAGAACTATGGCTACACCTTC. Its translation is CASSQLAPLGGIKNYGYTF.

This clonotype was picked up many times. CDR3: CSARAGQGRYAAGELFF. CDR3 in DNA: TGCAGTGCTAGAGCTGGACAGGGGCGGTATGCCGCCGGGGAGCTGTTTTTT. This chain connects TRBV20-1 to TRBJ2-2; 9 bases are a match to TRBD1. Germline V gene sequence: CDR1 DFQATT, CDR2 SNEGSKA (reference sequence). The junction had 12 bases not matched to a gene; V was cut back by 1 base and J by 6 bases. The CDR3 is made up of 17 amino acids.

With respect to this clonotype: This may be a read error, as it is one base from a much larger clone. The rearrangement links TRBV27 to TRBJ2-7, with a possible D match to TRBD1 (6 bases). This CDR3 region has 14 residues. Germline V CDR1 and CDR2: MNHEY, SMNVEV (reference sequence). The DNA for the CDR3 is TGTTCCAGCAGCACTATGGACAGATTATACGAGCAGTACTTC. Translated: CSSSTMDRLYEQYF.